Listed below are T cell receptor beta chains from one sample, sequenced in a study of shared clonotypes between healthy human individuals. Produced via immunoSEQ multiplex PCR; TCRdb's table is partial and in-frame only. The sample carries some 1,900,000 clones, roughly 94% recorded once. The sample comprised naive CD8+ T cells sorted from blood. The receptors stem from a man between 18 and 29 years old in good health. Each CDR3 is given with its conserved first and last residue. The order of the fields is J gene, V gene, clone size, D gene, CDR3 protein, CDR3 DNA. D genes are given only for firm matches. The size of a clone is reported for some rows only, either as once, few or many, or as a class for expanded clones.

>TRBJ2-7|TRBV7-2|-|-
CASSSVPSYEQYF
TGTGCCAGCAGCTCCGTGCCATCCTACGAGCAGTACTTC
>TRBJ2-5|TRBV27|-|TRBD1
CASSPGTVLRETQYF
TGTGCCAGCAGTCCAGGGACAGTTTTGAGAGAGACCCAGTACTTC
>TRBJ1-1|TRBV28|-|-
CASSLVISYANTEAFF
TGTGCCAGCAGTTTAGTCATATCCTACGCCAACACTGAAGCTTTCTTT
>TRBJ2-5|TRBV5-1|once|TRBD1
CASSGETGMGRETQYF
TGCGCCAGCAGCGGGGAGACAGGGATGGGTAGGGAGACCCAGTACTTC
>TRBJ2-7|TRBV27|-|TRBD2
CASGYSGGSSYEQYF
TGTGCCAGCGGTTATAGCGGGGGGAGCTCCTACGAGCAGTACTTC
>TRBJ1-5|TRBV4-3|-|-
CASSQDGGPDQPQHF
TGCGCCAGCAGCCAAGACGGGGGGCCGGATCAGCCCCAGCATTTT
>TRBJ2-3|TRBV4-1|-|-
CASSQGVGDTQYF
TGCGCCAGCAGCCAGGGGGTTGGGGATACGCAGTATTTT
>TRBJ1-2|TRBV7-8|-|TRBD1
CASSLRTGTGEGYTF
TGTGCCAGCAGCCTCAGGACAGGGACTGGGGAAGGCTACACCTTC
>TRBJ2-1|TRBV10-2|-|-
CASSESVALNEQFF
TGCGCCAGCAGTGAGTCGGTGGCTCTCAATGAGCAGTTCTTC
>TRBJ2-3|TRBV29-1|-|TRBD2
CSIPPAGGSTDTQYF
TGCAGCATCCCCCCTGCGGGGGGGAGCACAGATACGCAGTATTTT
>TRBJ2-1|TRBV13|-|TRBD2
CASSLDRGGYNEQFF
TGTGCCAGCAGCTTAGATCGGGGGGGCTACAATGAGCAGTTCTTC
>TRBJ2-1|TRBV2|once|-
CANSPRGALNEQFF
TGTGCCAACAGCCCAAGGGGGGCCTTAAATGAGCAGTTCTTC
>TRBJ1-2|TRBV14|-|TRBD1
CASRRDSTSYGYTF
TGTGCCAGCCGGCGGGACAGCACATCCTATGGCTACACCTTC
>TRBJ2-3|TRBV7-9|-|-
CASSTAADTQYF
TGTGCCAGCAGCACCGCGGCGGATACGCAGTATTTT
>TRBJ2-3|TRBV7-3|-|-
CASSFLGGADTQYF
TGTGCCAGCAGCTTCCTCGGGGGCGCAGATACGCAGTATTTT
>TRBJ1-1|TRBV7-9|-|-
CASSLGGNEAFF
TGTGCCAGCAGCTTAGGGGGTAATGAAGCTTTCTTT
>TRBJ2-7|TRBV4-1|-|TRBD1
CASSQDSGTGGYEQYF
TGCGCCAGCAGCCAAGATTCCGGGACAGGGGGGTACGAGCAGTACTTC
>TRBJ2-1|TRBV4-1|-|TRBD2
CASSPSGSLDEQFF
TGCGCCAGCAGCCCTAGCGGGAGTCTTGATGAGCAGTTCTTC
>TRBJ2-2|TRBV10-2|-|TRBD1
CASSEFPGGNTGELFF
TGCGCCAGCAGTGAGTTCCCAGGGGGTAACACCGGGGAGCTGTTTTTT
>TRBJ1-2|TRBV6-6|-|TRBD1
CASSPDRGLYGYTF
TGTGCCAGCAGCCCCGACAGGGGGTTGTATGGCTACACCTTC
>TRBJ1-2|TRBV13|-|-
CASSSSVAPHHTF
TGTGCCAGCAGCTCCTCGGTGGCTCCGCATCACACCTTC
>TRBJ1-6|TRBV30|-|TRBD1
CAWGQGAVGNSPLHF
TGTGCCTGGGGGCAGGGGGCGGTTGGTAATTCACCCCTCCACTTT
>TRBJ2-7|TRBV18|once|-
CASSPPGPLPEQYF
TGTGCCAGCTCACCGCCCGGCCCCCTCCCCGAGCAGTACTTC
>TRBJ1-1|TRBV5-6|-|-
CASSLGGASEAFF
TGTGCCAGCAGCTTGGGAGGGGCCTCTGAAGCTTTCTTT
>TRBJ2-7|TRBV9|-|-
CASSPSAGLAYEQYF
TGTGCCAGCAGCCCCTCAGCAGGTCTTGCCTACGAGCAGTACTTC
>TRBJ2-3|TRBV30|once|-
CAWSGGSPTDTQYF
TGTGCCTGGAGTGGGGGAAGCCCCACAGATACGCAGTATTTT
>TRBJ2-1|TRBV23-1|-|TRBD2
CASSQIPRGGNEQFF
TGCGCCAGCAGTCAAATTCCCCGGGGAGGGAATGAGCAGTTCTTC
>TRBJ1-1|TRBV19|-|TRBD1
CASSEGTGFMNTEAFF
TGTGCCAGTAGTGAAGGGACAGGCTTCATGAACACTGAAGCTTTCTTT
>TRBJ2-3|TRBV14|-|-
CASSQEAGNGVFTDTQYF
TGTGCCAGCAGCCAAGAGGCAGGAAACGGGGTGTTCACAGATACGCAGTATTTT
>TRBJ1-1|TRBV19|-|TRBD1
CASTPDRGLGTEAFF
TGTGCCAGTACCCCAGACAGGGGGCTAGGGACTGAAGCTTTCTTT
>TRBJ2-2|TRBV6-5|-|-
CASSYGTPGELFF
TGTGCCAGCAGTTACGGGACTCCAGGGGAGCTGTTTTTT
>TRBJ2-2|TRBV5-6|-|-
CASSPFLAGELFF
TGTGCCAGCAGCCCCTTCTTGGCCGGGGAGCTGTTTTTT
>TRBJ1-4|TRBV6-6|-|TRBD1
CASSYPTGQNEKLFF
TGTGCCAGCAGTTACCCAACGGGACAGAATGAAAAACTGTTTTTT
>TRBJ1-5|TRBV6-5|once|-
CASSYGAEHMTQHF
TGTGCCAGCAGTTACGGGGCCGAGCACATGACCCAGCATTTT
>TRBJ2-3|TRBV19|-|-
CASSTVATDTQYF
TGTGCCAGTAGTACGGTGGCTACAGATACGCAGTATTTT
>TRBJ1-4|TRBV4-1|-|TRBD1
CASSQEQGLLGKLFF
TGCGCCAGCAGCCAAGAACAGGGGCTCCTTGGAAAACTGTTTTTT
>TRBJ2-3|TRBV6-5|-|-
CASTALVGDTQYF
TGTGCCAGCACCGCCCTAGTCGGAGATACGCAGTATTTT